This T cell receptor beta chain was identified during a study of blood T cell repertoires in COVID-19. CDR1 SGDLS and CDR2 YYNGEE come from the germline V gene. Deletions cut 5 bases from V and 2 bases from J, with 14 bases between. CDR3 length equals 15 residues. Clones were read by immunoSEQ multiplex PCR, and TCRdb kept only the in-frame ones, dropping some. This sample has about 24,000 clones, with roughly four fifths found just once. The source is a woman aged 70-85 years with COVID-19, enrolled during active disease. Sample: peripheral blood. The V call is TRBV9, the J call TRBJ1-5; perhaps TRBD1 as D (5 bases). As DNA, the CDR3 is TGTGCCAGCAGTAGCGGGAGGGACGGCAATCAGCCCCAGCATTTT. The encoded protein is CASSSGRDGNQPQHF. The full variable domain, in which reference TRBV9 and TRBJ1-5 provide the parts outside the CDR3, is DSGVTQTPKHLITATGQRVTLRCSPRSGDLSVYWYQQSLDQGLQFLIQYYNGEERAKGNILERFSAQQFPDLHSELNLSSLELGDSALYFCASSSGRDGNQPQHFGDGTRLSIL.